This TCR beta chain comes out of a study of T-cell reconstitution after alpha-beta-depleted transplantation in children. Study-wide results and limits: Reports say that about two months after transplant, the alpha-beta T cells came out of several hundred graft clones that had expanded.

As to this clonotype: As yet, its antigen is unknown. Just one base apart from a much larger clone, this may be a read error.

During its preparation, the TCRbeta library received unique molecular identifiers. One entry per CDR3 protein, called by TCRdb with MiXCR from the PCR reads. The top ten hold about 10% of the sample, which has about 110,000 distinct CDR3 sequences, 20% to 25% seen once. The sequencing used PBMCs, mostly from graft donor cells, collected 180 days after TCRalphabeta/CD19-depleted stem cell transplant. The TCR was taken from a male patient aged 2 to 9 who had a stem cell transplant for chronic granulomatous disease, so the T cells may come from the graft donor.

CDR3 amino acids: CASSSTSLDLSYEQYF. CDR3 DNA sequence: TGTGCCAGCAGTTCAACCTCACTTGACCTCTCCTACGAGCAGTACTTC. This chain connects TRBV12-3 or TRBV12-4 to TRBJ2-7; the D is unclear. The CDR3 runs to 16 residues. V was trimmed by 4 bases and J by 0 bases, leaving 16 bases between them.